The sequence of this T cell receptor (beta chain) was determined in a study of shared T cell receptors in the human thymus. Profiling relied on immunoSEQ multiplex PCR, and the TCRdb table lists in-frame clones only, not all of them. This table has about 380,000 clones, over 90% appearing once. V shed 10 bases and J 9 bases; nucleotides not matched to a gene: 13. CDR1 SNHLY and CDR2 FYNNEI come from the germline V gene. CDR3 size: 14 residues. Sequencing was carried out using thymocytes. J is TRBJ2-1 and V is TRBV2; 9 bases fit TRBD1. This receptor was identified in a human donor. The CDR3 reads CAIKPGTGRCEQFF. The CDR3 DNA reads TGTGCCATCAAGCCCGGGACAGGGCGATGTGAGCAGTTCTTC.